The text below deals with one TCR beta chain. Produced via immunoSEQ multiplex PCR; TCRdb's table is partial and in-frame only. The sample lists about 89,000 clones; more than 75% were seen once. The entry originates in a study of control samples from healthy donors and cancer patients. The material sequenced was blood. The TCR was taken from a man in his thirties or forties in good health.

The CDR3 sequence is CASSQQGAVGYTF. For the CDR3, the DNA is TGTGCCAGCAGCCAGCAGGGGGCGGTTGGCTACACCTTC. The chain combines TRBV12-3 or TRBV12-4 with TRBJ1-2, with 8 bases matching TRBD1. Trimming removed 6 bases from V and 7 bases from J; junction bases left unmatched: 7. This CDR3 comprises 13 residues.